This T cell receptor (beta chain) was captured in a study of Ad26.COV2.S vaccination and SARS-CoV-2 variants (dated by TCRdb to the early 2020s). In terms of the full investigation: Vaccine-arm donors were drawn from COV1001, a multicentre, randomized, double-blind, placebo-controlled phase I-IIa trial of Ad26.COV2.S in healthy adults. Dosing of Ad26.COV2.S was intramuscular, at either 5x10^10 or 1x10^11 viral particles, delivered as one shot or as two shots spaced 56 days apart. Sequencing of the TCRbeta repertoire served to evaluate the specificity and breadth of SARS-CoV-2-reactive T cell receptors following Ad26.COV2.S vaccination. The TCR-sequenced set comprised approximately 30 samples: 19 Ad26.COV2.S vaccine recipients, 5 placebo recipients and 8 SARS-CoV-2 convalescent individuals. Trial participants were randomized into five groups of five: low-dose or high-dose Ad26.COV2.S given once or twice, or placebo on both occasions. Investigators did not know the trial group allocation while performing experiments and assessing outcomes.

Findings and caveats that apply to the study as a whole: Substantial breadth of spike-specific CD8+ and CD4+ T cell responses was reported after vaccination. The study was not powered for comparison of responses between vaccine doses or regimens. The authors noted that the TCR breadth and depth analyses may have underestimated total T cell responses. Higher spike-specific TCR breadth was observed in Ad26.COV2.S recipients than in placebo recipients (P = 0.0014). Non-spike TCR breadth was comparable between vaccine and placebo recipients, consistent with the vaccine containing only spike.

The immunoSEQ Assay was used to sequence TCRbeta CDR3 regions. After extraction, genomic DNA underwent amplification by bias-controlled multiplex PCR, followed by high-throughput sequencing. In the original analysis: To quantify the absolute abundance of every unique TCRbeta CDR3 region, sequences were collapsed and filtered. Usable DNA was measured by amplifying reference genes present in all nucleated cells, and TCRbeta template counts were normalized to that usable DNA to estimate T cell fraction. Repertoire TCRs were annotated as SARS-CoV-2-specific when V gene, CDR3 amino acid sequence and J gene were exactly matched to a known reactive TCR set. The reference SARS-CoV-2 TCR set was derived from MIRA and filtered for enrichment in COVID-19-positive ImmuneCODE repertoires, a step that removed public or cross-reactive TCRs. Based on the MIRA antigens, annotated TCRs were further analysed at the level of specific ORF or position within ORF. Depth was the summed frequency of annotated unique rearrangements, while breadth was defined as annotated unique rearrangements over total unique productive rearrangements. Two-sided Wilcoxon rank-sum tests were used to compare TCR breadth between groups. In TCRdb, the immuneACCESS table is reduced to in-frame sequences with V and J assigned. These tables do not hold every clone; where another copy was compared, an unresolved V gene accounts for under half, and the others remain unexplained. V and J calls and clone size are given by that table; D and trimming were obtained from the DNA. The sample data list more than 300,000 clones, and 86% of these were observed just once. The ten largest clonotypes hold approximately 11% of the sample.

Of note for this clone: The antigen it recognizes is unknown. No base-level quality is on record; no much larger clone is a single base apart.

The germline V gene (reference sequence) sets CDR1 to LNHDA and CDR2 to SQIVND. Relative to germline, V is 3 bases shorter and J is 1 base shorter, with 16 bases between their ends. The CDR3 contains 16 residues, cysteine and phenylalanine counted. The kept DNA is CDR3 alone, 48 bases in frame from the first base. The treatment or condition tag for this specimen amounts to: about 20 received Ad26.COV2.S at low or high dose, single or two shots; 5 received placebo; per-sample allocation not given. Repertoires of vaccine and placebo recipients were sequenced from samples taken on day 63 after the first injection. Cohort 1b enrolled some 25 adults aged 18-55 years at a single site in Boston, USA, between 29 July and 7 August 2020. Ad26.COV2.S was a replication-incompetent adenovirus type 26 vector that expressed a prefusion-stabilized SARS-CoV-2 spike protein derived from the original Wuhan strain.

The source of this sequence is a person aged 18 to 65 who received the Ad26.COV2.S COVID-19 vaccine or a placebo. The specimen comprised peripheral blood, sampled in a trial of Ad26.COV2.S vaccine versus placebo. The sequence links TRBV19 to TRBJ2-7, with TRBD1 tentatively as D gene (6 bases match). In nucleotides, the sequence is TGTGCCAGTAGTATTGTCGGACAGCGCGATTCCTACGAGCAGTACTTC. This encodes CASSIVGQRDSYEQYF.